One sample yielded the 13 T cell receptor beta chains listed below, sequenced in a study of control samples from healthy donors and cancer patients. The protocol was immunoSEQ multiplex PCR, while the TCRdb copy is restricted to in-frame clones and leaves out a portion. The table has around 70,000 clones, 75% to 85% seen once. Sequencing was carried out using blood. Source of these receptors: a man between 60 and 75 years old in good health.

This clone was counted only a few times. The chain employs TRBV5-1 and TRBJ1-3; a weak D match, TRBD1 (6 bases). CDR1 and CDR2 from the germline V gene are SGHRS and YFSETQ. The CDR3 has 17 amino acids. The V and J ends lost 0 bases and 0 bases respectively, with 13 bases between them. CDR3 nucleotide sequence: TGCGCCAGCAGCTTGGCCCTCGGACAGCACTCTGGAAACACCATATATTTT. It specifies CASSLALGQHSGNTIYF.

CDR3 sequence (DNA): TGTGCCAGGGACGTCGATTCTGGAAACACCATATATTTT. Amino acid sequence: CARDVDSGNTIYF. V is TRBV30 and J is TRBJ1-3, with D tentatively TRBD1 (5 bases). Trimming shortened V by 8 bases and J by 1 base, and 12 bases separated the two germline ends. The CDR3 runs to 13 residues. Germline V lookup: CDR1 GTSNPN, CDR2 SVGIG (reference sequence).

The chain combines TRBV7-2 with TRBJ2-7, with D maybe TRBD2 (6 bases). The CDR3 totals 14 residues. Germline CDR1 and CDR2: SGHTA and FQGNSA. V lost 0 bases to trimming and J lost 7 bases, with 13 bases between them. The CDR3 DNA reads as TGTGCCAGCAGCTTAGCGGGGAACGCGGGGGAGCAGTACTTC. Translating it yields CASSLAGNAGEQYF.

In DNA form, the CDR3 reads TGTGCCAGCAGTTTATCGAGCGGAAACCTCTACGAGCAGTACTTC. This sequence encodes CASSLSSGNLYEQYF. V is TRBV27 and J is TRBJ2-7; a weak D match, TRBD2 (5 bases). The CDR3 is 15 residues long. Germline V lookup: CDR1 MNHEY, CDR2 SMNVEV (reference sequence). Trimming cost V 0 bases and J 3 bases, with 12 bases left between them.

The chain joins TRBV4-1 to TRBJ1-5; D is unclear. The CDR3 runs to 13 residues. CDR1 and CDR2 (germline): MGHRA, YSYEKL. Trimming cost V 1 base and J 3 bases, with 4 bases left between them. Here the CDR3 DNA reads TGCGCCAGCAGCCAAGCTCTCAATCAGCCCCAGCATTTT. This gives the protein CASSQALNQPQHF.

The J gene is TRBJ2-1, the V gene TRBV5-5; no firm D call. The CDR3 has 15 amino acids. The germline V gene encodes CDR1 SGHKS and CDR2 YYEKEE (reference sequence). V lost 4 bases, J lost 8 bases, and 19 bases lay in between. Here the CDR3 reads CASSPTIGSMDEQFF. CDR3 nucleotides: TGTGCCAGCAGCCCCACTATCGGGTCGATGGATGAGCAGTTCTTC. Drawing the rest from reference TRBV5-5 and TRBJ2-1, the complete variable domain is DAGVTQSPTHLIKTRGQQVTLRCSPISGHKSVSWYQQVLGQGPQFIFQYYEKEERGRGNFPDRFSARQFPNYSSELNVNALLLGDSALYLCASSPTIGSMDEQFFGPGTRLTVL.

This clone has just a few counts. The CDR3 region is CASSVFSGRPYEQYF. DNA of the CDR3: TGCGCCAGCAGCGTGTTTAGCGGGAGGCCCTACGAGCAGTACTTC. The gene calls are TRBV5-1 and TRBJ2-7, with 10 bases lining up with TRBD2. The trim removed 4 bases at V and 2 bases at J, leaving 6 bases unmatched. Per germline, CDR1 SGHRS and CDR2 YFSETQ. The CDR3 has 15 residues.

The chain is built from TRBV7-9 and TRBJ2-1; 8 nucleotides match TRBD1. CDR3 size: 14 residues. Looked up from germline, CDR1 is SEHNR and CDR2 is FQNEAQ (reference sequence). The trim removed 5 bases at V and 7 bases at J, leaving 7 bases unmatched. CDR3: CASSPTGAGNEQFF. The CDR3 nucleotides are TGTGCCAGCAGCCCGACAGGGGCGGGGAATGAGCAGTTCTTC.

This clone has just a few counts. The sample holds other DNA sequences that translate to the same CDR3. The rearrangement joins TRBV5-1 to TRBJ2-3; 10 positions agree with TRBD2. V shed 0 bases, J shed 1 base, and the junction held 2 bases outside the gene matches. Germline V gives CDR1 SGHRS, CDR2 YFSETQ. The CDR3 is 16 residues long. CDR3 in amino acids: CASSLGGTSGTDTQYF. CDR3 nucleotide sequence: TGCGCCAGCAGCTTGGGGGGGACTAGCGGCACAGATACGCAGTATTTT.

The rearrangement links TRBV5-1 to TRBJ2-1, with TRBD2 matching 11 bases. This CDR3 region has 15 residues. J was trimmed by 6 bases and V by 4 bases; bases with no gene match: 6. From germline, CDR1 is SGHRS and CDR2 YFSETQ. The CDR3 reads CASSPPLAGANEQFF. In DNA form, the CDR3 reads TGCGCCAGCAGCCCCCCACTAGCGGGGGCCAATGAGCAGTTCTTC.

The V gene is TRBV27, the J gene TRBJ1-2; 8 nucleotides match TRBD1. The CDR3 has 14 amino acids. Trimming took 4 bases from V and 5 from J; bases not matched to a gene: 6. Germline loops: CDR1 MNHEY, CDR2 SMNVEV (reference sequence). CDR3 residues: CASSSDRGFYGYTF. Here the CDR3 DNA reads TGTGCCAGCAGTTCAGACAGGGGTTTTTATGGCTACACCTTC.

The V gene is TRBV7-6, the J gene TRBJ1-5, with unresolved D. CDR3 length equals 14 residues. Trimming pared 7 bases from V and 4 bases from J, leaving 14 bases between. Germline V gene data show CDR1 as SGHVS and CDR2 as FNYEAQ. The CDR3: CASNPTGGNQPQHF. The CDR3 nucleotides read TGTGCCAGCAACCCTACGGGCGGGAATCAGCCCCAGCATTTT.

The J gene is TRBJ2-2, the V gene TRBV4-3, with D possibly being TRBD2 (5 bases). V was trimmed by 0 bases and J by 10 bases, leaving 12 bases between them. The V gene's germline CDR1 is LGHNA and CDR2 YSLEER. The CDR3 has 14 amino acids. The CDR3 loop is CASSQDLRTEELFF. CDR3 nucleotides: TGCGCCAGCAGCCAAGATTTGCGGACTGAGGAGCTGTTTTTT.